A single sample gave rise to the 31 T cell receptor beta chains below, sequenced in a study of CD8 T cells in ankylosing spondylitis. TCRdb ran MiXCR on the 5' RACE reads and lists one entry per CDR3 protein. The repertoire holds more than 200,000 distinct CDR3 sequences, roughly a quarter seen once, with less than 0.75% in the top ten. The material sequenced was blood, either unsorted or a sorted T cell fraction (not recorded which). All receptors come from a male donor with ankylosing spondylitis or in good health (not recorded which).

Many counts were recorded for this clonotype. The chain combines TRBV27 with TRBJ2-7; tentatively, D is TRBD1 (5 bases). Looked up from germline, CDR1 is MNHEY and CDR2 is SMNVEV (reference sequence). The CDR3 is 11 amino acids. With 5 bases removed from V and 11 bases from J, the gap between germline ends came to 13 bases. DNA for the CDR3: TGTGCCAGCAGTGGGGCCACGGTGAAGTACTTC. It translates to CASSGATVKYF.

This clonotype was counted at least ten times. The CDR3 sequence: CSARGQGVRDNQPQHF. The CDR3 nucleotides read TGCAGTGCTAGAGGCCAGGGGGTAAGGGACAATCAGCCCCAGCATTTT. This rearrangement joins TRBV20-1 to TRBJ1-5, with TRBD1 matching over 7 bases. Trimming removed 1 base from V and 3 bases from J; junction bases left unmatched: 9. Germline-derived CDR1 and CDR2 are DFQATT and SNEGSKA (reference sequence). The CDR3 contains 16 residues.

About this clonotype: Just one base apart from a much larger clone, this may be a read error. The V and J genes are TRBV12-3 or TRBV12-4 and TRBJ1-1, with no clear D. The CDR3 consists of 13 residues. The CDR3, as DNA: TGTGCCAGCAGTTTCTTCGGGAACACTGAAGCTTTATTT. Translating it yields CASSFFGNTEALF.

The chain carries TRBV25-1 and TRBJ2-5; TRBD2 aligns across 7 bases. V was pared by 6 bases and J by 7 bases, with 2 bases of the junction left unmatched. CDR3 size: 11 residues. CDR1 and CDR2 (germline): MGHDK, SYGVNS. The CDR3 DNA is TGTGCCAGCAGCCCGGGAGGGACCCAGTACTTC. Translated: CASSPGGTQYF.

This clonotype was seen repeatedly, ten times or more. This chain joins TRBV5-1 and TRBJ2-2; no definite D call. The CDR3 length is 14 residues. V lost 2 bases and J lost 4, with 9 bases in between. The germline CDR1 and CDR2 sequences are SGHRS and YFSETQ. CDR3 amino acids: CASSFQQTTGELFF. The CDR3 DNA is TGCGCCAGCAGCTTTCAGCAAACCACCGGGGAGCTGTTTTTT. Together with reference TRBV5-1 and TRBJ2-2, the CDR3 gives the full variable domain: KAGVTQTPRYLIKTRGQQVTLSCSPISGHRSVSWYQQTPGQGLQFLFEYFSETQRNKGNFPGRFSGRQFSNSRSEMNVSTLELGDSALYLCASSFQQTTGELFFGEGSRLTVL.

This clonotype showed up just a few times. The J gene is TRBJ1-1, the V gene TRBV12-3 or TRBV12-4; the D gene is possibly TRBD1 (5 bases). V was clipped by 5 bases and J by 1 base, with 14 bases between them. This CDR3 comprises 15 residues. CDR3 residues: CASSPGRTRNTEAFF. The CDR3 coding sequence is TGTGCCAGCAGTCCGGGACGCACAAGGAACACTGAAGCTTTCTTT.

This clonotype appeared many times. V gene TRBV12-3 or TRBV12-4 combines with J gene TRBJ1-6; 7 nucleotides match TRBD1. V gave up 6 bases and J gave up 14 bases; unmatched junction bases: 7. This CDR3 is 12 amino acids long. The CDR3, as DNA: TGTGCCAGCAGGGGGACAGCGGTCTCCCTCCACTTT. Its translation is CASRGTAVSLHF.

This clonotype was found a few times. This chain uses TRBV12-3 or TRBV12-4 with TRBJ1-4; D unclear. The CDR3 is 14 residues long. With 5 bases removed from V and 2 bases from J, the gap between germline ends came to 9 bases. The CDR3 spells CASSRVPTNEKLFF. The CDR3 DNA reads TGTGCCAGCAGTCGGGTTCCTACTAATGAAAAACTGTTTTTT.

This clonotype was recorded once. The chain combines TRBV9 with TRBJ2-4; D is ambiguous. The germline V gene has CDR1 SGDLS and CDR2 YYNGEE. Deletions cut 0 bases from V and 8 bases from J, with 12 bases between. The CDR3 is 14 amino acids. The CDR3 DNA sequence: TGTGCCAGCAGCGTAGGTCCCGATGGCGACATTCAGTACTTC. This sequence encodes CASSVGPDGDIQYF.

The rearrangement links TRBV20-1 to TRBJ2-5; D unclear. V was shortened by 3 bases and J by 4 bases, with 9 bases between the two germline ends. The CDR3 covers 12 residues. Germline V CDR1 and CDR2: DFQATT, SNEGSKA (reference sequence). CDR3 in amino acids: CSASERGETQYF. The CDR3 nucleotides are TGCAGTGCTAGTGAAAGAGGAGAGACCCAGTACTTC.

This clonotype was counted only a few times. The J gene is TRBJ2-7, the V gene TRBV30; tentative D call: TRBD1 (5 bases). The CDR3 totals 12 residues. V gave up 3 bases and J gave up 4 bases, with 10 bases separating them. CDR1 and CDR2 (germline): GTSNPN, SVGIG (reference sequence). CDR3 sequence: CAWRGREYEQYF. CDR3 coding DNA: TGTGCCTGGAGGGGCAGGGAATACGAGCAGTACTTC. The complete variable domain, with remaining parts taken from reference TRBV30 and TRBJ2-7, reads SQTIHQWPATLVQPVGSPLSLECTVEGTSNPNLYWYRQAAGRGLQLLFYSVGIGQISSEVPQNLSASRPQDRQFILSSKKLLLSDSGFYLCAWRGREYEQYFGPGTRLTVT.

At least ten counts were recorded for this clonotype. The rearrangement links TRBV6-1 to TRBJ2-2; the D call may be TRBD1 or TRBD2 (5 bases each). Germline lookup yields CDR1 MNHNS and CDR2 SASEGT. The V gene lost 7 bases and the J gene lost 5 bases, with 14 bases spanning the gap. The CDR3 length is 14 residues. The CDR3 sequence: CASTRDGITGELFF. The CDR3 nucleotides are TGTGCCAGCACCCGGGACGGGATTACCGGGGAGCTGTTTTTT.

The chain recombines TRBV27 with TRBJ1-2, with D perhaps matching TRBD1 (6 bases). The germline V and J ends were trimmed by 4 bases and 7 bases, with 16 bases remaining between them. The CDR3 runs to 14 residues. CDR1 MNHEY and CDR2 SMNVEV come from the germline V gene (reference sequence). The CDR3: CASSSGLGRGGYTF. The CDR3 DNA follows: TGTGCCAGCAGTTCGGGCCTCGGCAGGGGTGGCTACACCTTC.

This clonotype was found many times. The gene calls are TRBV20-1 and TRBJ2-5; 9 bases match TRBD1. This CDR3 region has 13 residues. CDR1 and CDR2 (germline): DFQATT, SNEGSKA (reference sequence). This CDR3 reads CSGGQGPQETQYF. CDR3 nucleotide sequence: TGCAGCGGGGGACAGGGACCTCAAGAGACCCAGTACTTC.

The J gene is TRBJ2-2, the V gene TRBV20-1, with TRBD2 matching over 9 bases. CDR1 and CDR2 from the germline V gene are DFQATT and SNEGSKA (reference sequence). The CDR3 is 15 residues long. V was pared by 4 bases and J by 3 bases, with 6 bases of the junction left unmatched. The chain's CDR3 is CSANPAGGDTGELFF. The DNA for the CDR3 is TGCAGTGCTAACCCAGCGGGGGGAGACACCGGGGAGCTGTTTTTT.

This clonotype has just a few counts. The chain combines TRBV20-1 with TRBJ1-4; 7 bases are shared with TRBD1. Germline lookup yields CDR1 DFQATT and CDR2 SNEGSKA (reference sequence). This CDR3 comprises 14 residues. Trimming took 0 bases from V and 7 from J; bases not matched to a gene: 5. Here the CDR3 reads CSARDDREAEKLFF. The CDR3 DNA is TGCAGTGCTAGAGACGACAGGGAAGCTGAAAAACTGTTTTTT.

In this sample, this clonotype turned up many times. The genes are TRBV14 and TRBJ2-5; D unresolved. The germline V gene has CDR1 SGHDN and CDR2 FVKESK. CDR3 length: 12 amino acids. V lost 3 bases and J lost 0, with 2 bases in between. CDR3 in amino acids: CASSHNQETQYF. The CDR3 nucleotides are TGTGCCAGCAGCCACAACCAAGAGACCCAGTACTTC.

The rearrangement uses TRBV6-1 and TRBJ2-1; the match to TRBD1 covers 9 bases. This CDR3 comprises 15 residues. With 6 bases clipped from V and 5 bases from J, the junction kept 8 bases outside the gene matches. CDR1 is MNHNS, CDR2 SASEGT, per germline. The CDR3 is CASSRGQGRNNEQFF. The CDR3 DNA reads TGTGCCAGCAGCCGGGGACAGGGTCGGAACAATGAGCAGTTCTTC.

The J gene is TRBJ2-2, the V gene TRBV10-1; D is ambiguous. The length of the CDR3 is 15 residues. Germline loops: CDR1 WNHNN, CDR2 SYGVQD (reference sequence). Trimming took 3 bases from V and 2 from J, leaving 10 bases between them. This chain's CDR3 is CASSDSALNTGELFF. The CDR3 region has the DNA TGCGCCAGCAGTGACAGCGCCCTTAACACCGGGGAGCTGTTTTTT.

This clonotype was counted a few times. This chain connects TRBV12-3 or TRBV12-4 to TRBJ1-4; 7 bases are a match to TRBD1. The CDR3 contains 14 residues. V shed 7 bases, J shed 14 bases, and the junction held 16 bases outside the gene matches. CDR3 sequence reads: CASNKPGQRLGLFF. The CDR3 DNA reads TGTGCCAGCAATAAACCGGGACAGCGTTTAGGTCTGTTTTTT.

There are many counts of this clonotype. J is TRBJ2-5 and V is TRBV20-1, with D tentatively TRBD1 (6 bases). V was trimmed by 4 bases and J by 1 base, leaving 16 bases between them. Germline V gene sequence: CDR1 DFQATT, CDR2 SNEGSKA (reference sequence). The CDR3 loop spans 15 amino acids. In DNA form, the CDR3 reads TGCAGTGCTAATCCGGGACACCTCATCCAAGAGACCCAGTACTTC. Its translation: CSANPGHLIQETQYF.

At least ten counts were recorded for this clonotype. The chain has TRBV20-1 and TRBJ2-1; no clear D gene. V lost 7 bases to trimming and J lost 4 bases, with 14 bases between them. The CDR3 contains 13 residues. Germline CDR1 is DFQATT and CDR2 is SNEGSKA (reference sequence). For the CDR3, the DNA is TGCAGTGGTAGCAGATCGGGTTACAATGAGCAGTTCTTC. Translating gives CSGSRSGYNEQFF.

CDR3 sequence reads: CASRTSGGHYNEQFF. The DNA for the CDR3 is TGTGCCAGCAGAACTAGCGGGGGACACTACAATGAGCAGTTCTTC. The chain employs TRBV4-2 and TRBJ2-1; 11 bases are a match to TRBD2. The CDR3 is 15 residues long. The V gene's germline CDR1 is LGHNA and CDR2 YNFKEQ. With V trimmed by 6 bases and J by 3 bases, 4 bases remained unmatched.

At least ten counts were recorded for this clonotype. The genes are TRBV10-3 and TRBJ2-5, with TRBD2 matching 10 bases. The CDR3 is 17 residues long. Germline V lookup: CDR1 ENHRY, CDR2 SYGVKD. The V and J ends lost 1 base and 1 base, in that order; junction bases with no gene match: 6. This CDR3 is CAISELASGGLQETQYF. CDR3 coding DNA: TGTGCCATCAGTGAGTTGGCTAGCGGGGGCCTCCAAGAGACCCAGTACTTC.

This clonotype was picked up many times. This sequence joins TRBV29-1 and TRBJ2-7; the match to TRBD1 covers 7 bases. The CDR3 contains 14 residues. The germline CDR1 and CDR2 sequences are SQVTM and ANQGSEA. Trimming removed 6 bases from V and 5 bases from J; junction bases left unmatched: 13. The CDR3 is CSVRLEQGSHEQYF. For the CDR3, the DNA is TGCAGCGTGAGACTCGAACAGGGGTCCCACGAGCAGTACTTC.

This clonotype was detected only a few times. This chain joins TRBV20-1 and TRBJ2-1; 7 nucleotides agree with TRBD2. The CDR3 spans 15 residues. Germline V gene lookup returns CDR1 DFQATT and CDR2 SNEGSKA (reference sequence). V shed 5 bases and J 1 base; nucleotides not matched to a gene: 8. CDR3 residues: CSAGGVGPSYNEQFF. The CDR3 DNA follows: TGCAGTGCTGGGGGGGTAGGCCCGTCCTACAATGAGCAGTTCTTC.

CDR3 loop: CASRLTGGEADTQYF. CDR3 coding DNA: TGTGCCAGCAGACTTACCGGGGGAGAAGCAGATACGCAGTATTTT. The chain uses TRBV12-3 or TRBV12-4 and TRBJ2-3; the D gene is possibly TRBD2 (6 bases). The V and J ends lost 6 bases and 4 bases respectively, with 17 bases between them. The CDR3 contains 15 residues.

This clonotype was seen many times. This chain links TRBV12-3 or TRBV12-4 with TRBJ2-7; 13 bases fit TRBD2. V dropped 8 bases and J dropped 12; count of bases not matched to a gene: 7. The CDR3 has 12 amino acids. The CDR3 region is CASYGTSGIPYF. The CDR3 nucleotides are TGTGCCAGCTACGGGACTAGCGGGATCCCGTACTTC.

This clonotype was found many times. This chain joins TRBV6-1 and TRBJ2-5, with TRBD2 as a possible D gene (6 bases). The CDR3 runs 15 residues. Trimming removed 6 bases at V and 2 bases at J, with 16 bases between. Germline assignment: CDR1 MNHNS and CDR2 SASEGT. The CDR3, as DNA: TGTGCCAGCAGGCTCGGGACTTACGATCAAGAGACCCAGTACTTC. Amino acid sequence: CASRLGTYDQETQYF.

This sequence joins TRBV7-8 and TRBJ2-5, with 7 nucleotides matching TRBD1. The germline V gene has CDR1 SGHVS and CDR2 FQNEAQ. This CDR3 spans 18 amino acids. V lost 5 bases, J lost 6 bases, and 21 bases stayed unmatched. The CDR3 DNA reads TGTGCCAGCAGCCTTGGACAGGTTTTACGGTTTGCAACGCAGACCCAGTACTTC. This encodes CASSLGQVLRFATQTQYF.

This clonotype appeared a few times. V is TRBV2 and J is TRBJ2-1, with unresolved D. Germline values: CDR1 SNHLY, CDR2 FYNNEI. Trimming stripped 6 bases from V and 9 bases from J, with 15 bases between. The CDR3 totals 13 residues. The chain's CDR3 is CASSTCSQCEQFF. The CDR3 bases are TGTGCCAGCAGCACCTGCTCACAATGTGAGCAGTTCTTC.